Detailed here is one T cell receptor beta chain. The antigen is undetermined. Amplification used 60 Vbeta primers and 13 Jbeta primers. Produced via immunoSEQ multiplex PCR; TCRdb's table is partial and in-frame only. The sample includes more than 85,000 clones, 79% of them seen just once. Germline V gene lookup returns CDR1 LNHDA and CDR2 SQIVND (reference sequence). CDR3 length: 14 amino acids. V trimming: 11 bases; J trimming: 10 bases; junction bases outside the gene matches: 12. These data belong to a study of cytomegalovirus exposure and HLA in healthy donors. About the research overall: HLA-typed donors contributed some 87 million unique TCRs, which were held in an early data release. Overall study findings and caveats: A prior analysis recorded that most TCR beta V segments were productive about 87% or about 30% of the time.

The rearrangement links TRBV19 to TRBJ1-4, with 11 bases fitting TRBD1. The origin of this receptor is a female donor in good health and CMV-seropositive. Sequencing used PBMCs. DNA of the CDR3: TGTGCCTGCCACAGGGGGACAGGGGGAGGAAAACTGTTTTTT. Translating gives CACHRGTGGGKLFF.